The following is a TCR beta chain sequence with its context. Its target is not known. From germline, CDR1 is ENHRY and CDR2 SYGVKD. Trimming removed 0 bases from V and 0 bases from J, with 9 bases in between. The CDR3 has 15 residues. This sample is drawn from a study of cytomegalovirus exposure and HLA in healthy donors. Study-wide results and caveats: TCR beta sequences reportedly predicted most subjects' HLA-A and HLA-B alleles accurately.

The donors gave bone marrow, and they were healthy. PCR employed 60 Vbeta and 13 Jbeta primers. Here immunoSEQ multiplex PCR was the method, and the copy in TCRdb shows in-frame clones only, minus some. The sample yields 200,000 to 250,000 clones, 75% to 85% seen once. This sequence joins TRBV10-3 and TRBJ2-7; D is unresolved. The origin of this receptor is a woman aged 55 to 70 in good health and CMV-seropositive. The sample consisted of PBMCs. The CDR3 nucleotides read TGTGCCATCAGTGAGTCGAGCGCAGTCTCCTACGAGCAGTACTTC. Its translation: CAISESSAVSYEQYF.